The 22 T cell receptor beta chains given below trace back to one sample, sequenced in a study of response to subunit inactivated influenza vaccine. TCRdb reanalysed the RT-PCR reads using MiXCR and keeps one entry per CDR3 protein. The sample lists roughly 630,000 distinct CDR3 sequences, around 15% occurring once. Sample: PBMCs from blood, taken roughly 15 days before vaccination. The source of these receptors is a man aged 45-60 years who received an inactivated influenza vaccine.

The V call is TRBV12-3 or TRBV12-4, the J call TRBJ1-4; unclear D gene. The CDR3 has 14 residues. V gave up 7 bases and J gave up 0 bases, with 9 bases separating them. In DNA form, the CDR3 reads TGTGCCAGCACCTTTTCTGCAACTAATGAAAAACTGTTTTTT. It is translated as CASTFSATNEKLFF.

In its sample, this clonotype was seen a few times. This chain joins TRBV29-1 and TRBJ2-3; TRBD2 aligns across 10 bases. V gave up 6 bases and J gave up 4 bases; unmatched junction bases: 10. The CDR3 consists of 15 residues. Germline V lookup: CDR1 SQVTM, CDR2 ANQGSEA. CDR3 in DNA: TGCAGCGTGGGGGGACTAGCGAGAGTGGCAGATACGCAGTATTTT. Translated, it gives CSVGGLARVADTQYF.

The J gene is TRBJ2-3, the V gene TRBV20-1, with D possibly TRBD1 on 6 matching bases. Germline CDR1 DFQATT, CDR2 SNEGSKA (reference sequence). The length of the CDR3 is 15 residues. V was cut by 1 base and J by 4 bases, with 15 bases left in between. The CDR3 region has the DNA TGCAGTGCTAGAGGGCACAGGGATTCGCCAGATACGCAGTATTTT. Translation gives CSARGHRDSPDTQYF.

This clonotype has just a few counts. The gene calls are TRBV28 and TRBJ2-7, with TRBD2 identical over 15 bases. The ends lost 6 bases at V and 3 bases at J; junction bases unmatched: 9. The CDR3 extends over 17 amino acids. The germline gives CDR1 MDHEN, CDR2 SYDVKM. The DNA for the CDR3 is TGTGCCAGCAGCCCGACTGGGGGACTAGCGGGAGGCTACGAGCAGTACTTC. It specifies CASSPTGGLAGGYEQYF. The entire variable domain, with the rest obtained from reference TRBV28 and TRBJ2-7, is as follows: DVKVTQSSRYLVKRTGEKVFLECVQDMDHENMFWYRQDPGLGLRLIYFSYDVKMKEKGDIPEGYSVSREKKERFSLILESASTNQTSMYLCASSPTGGLAGGYEQYFGPGTRLTVT.

This clonotype came up a few times. The rearrangement joins TRBV12-3 or TRBV12-4 to TRBJ1-1; D might be TRBD1 (5 bases). The CDR3 consists of 13 residues. V lost 0 bases to trimming and J lost 7 bases, with 9 bases between them. CDR3 sequence (DNA): TGTGCCAGCAGTTTAGCGTGGGGACTTGAAGCTTTCTTT. This encodes CASSLAWGLEAFF.

The J gene is TRBJ1-4, the V gene TRBV5-5, with D unclear. V lost 4 bases to trimming and J lost 7 bases, with 23 bases between them. Germline lookup yields CDR1 SGHKS and CDR2 YYEKEE (reference sequence). The CDR3 consists of 17 residues. The CDR3 region is CASSPGGAADGTEKLFF. The CDR3 DNA reads as TGTGCCAGCAGCCCCGGTGGCGCGGCGGATGGAACTGAAAAACTGTTTTTT.

This clonotype came up a few times. DNA of the CDR3: TGCAGTGCTAGAGAGTTGGGTCCTGGAATCTCCTACAATGAGCAGTTCTTC. Translation gives CSARELGPGISYNEQFF. The gene calls are TRBV20-1 and TRBJ2-1; unclear D gene. V was pared by 0 bases and J by 0 bases, with 15 bases between. CDR1 and CDR2 (germline): DFQATT, SNEGSKA (reference sequence). This CDR3 is built from 17 residues.

The chain recombines TRBV6-2 or TRBV6-3 with TRBJ2-1; 7 nucleotides align to TRBD2. CDR1 is MNHEY, CDR2 SVGEGT, per germline. V lost 5 bases and J lost 1; bases outside the gene matches: 5. The CDR3 has 15 residues. The CDR3 here is CASSPLATSYNEQFF. CDR3 coding DNA: TGTGCCAGCAGTCCACTAGCGACATCCTACAATGAGCAGTTCTTC.

The V call is TRBV6-2 or TRBV6-3, the J call TRBJ2-5; possibly TRBD2 for D (5 bases). The ends were cut back, 6 bases at V and 4 bases at J, with 15 bases in the middle. This CDR3 is 14 amino acids long. Germline V gene sequence: CDR1 MNHEY, CDR2 SVGEGT. Here the CDR3 reads CASSGTSFRETQYF. The CDR3 bases are TGTGCCAGCAGCGGAACTAGTTTTCGAGAGACCCAGTACTTC.

The chain carries TRBV10-3 and TRBJ2-2, with TRBD2 matching 9 bases. The CDR3 has 14 residues. Germline loops: CDR1 ENHRY, CDR2 SYGVKD. V shed 10 bases, J shed 4 bases, and the junction held 7 bases outside the gene matches. The CDR3 region has the DNA TGTGCCACTCAGGGCGGGAGGGGCACCGGGGAGCTGTTTTTT. It translates to CATQGGRGTGELFF.

V is TRBV29-1 and J is TRBJ2-3; D possibly corresponds to TRBD1 (5 bases). V was trimmed by 2 bases and J by 3 bases, leaving 9 bases between them. Per germline, CDR1 SQVTM and CDR2 ANQGSEA. This CDR3 spans 13 amino acids. CDR3 protein: CSVEIGATDTQYF. The CDR3 DNA sequence: TGCAGCGTTGAAATAGGGGCTACAGATACGCAGTATTTT.

The rearrangement uses TRBV6-5 and TRBJ2-7; possibly TRBD1 for D (7 bases). Germline CDR1 and CDR2: MNHEY and SVGAGI. The CDR3 length is 14 residues. V was trimmed by 4 bases and J by 3 bases, leaving 13 bases between them. The CDR3 region is CASSFPGGFYEQYF. DNA of the CDR3: TGTGCCAGCAGTTTTCCAGGGGGGTTCTACGAGCAGTACTTC.

This clonotype was detected a few times. This chain links TRBV12-3 or TRBV12-4 with TRBJ1-6, with TRBD1 matching over 9 bases. CDR3 length: 17 amino acids. V lost 6 bases and J lost 0; bases outside the gene matches: 6. The CDR3 DNA reads TGTGCCAGCAGCCGGGACAGGGTGATCTCCTATAATTCACCCCTCCACTTT. Protein sequence: CASSRDRVISYNSPLHF.

This chain links TRBV15 with TRBJ2-3, with D perhaps given as TRBD1 or TRBD2 (7 bases each). The germline V gene encodes CDR1 LNHNV and CDR2 YYDKDF (reference sequence). V dropped 0 bases and J dropped 1 base, with 14 bases sitting between them. This CDR3 contains 17 residues. The CDR3 sequence is CATSRDWSGGGTDTQYF. CDR3 DNA: TGTGCCACCAGCAGAGATTGGTCAGGGGGGGGCACAGATACGCAGTATTTT.

This clonotype was detected ten times or more. This chain uses TRBV11-2 with TRBJ2-5, with 13 bases that match TRBD2. This CDR3 has 20 residues. Germline V gives CDR1 SGHAT, CDR2 FQNNGV. V dropped 1 base and J dropped 4; count of bases not matched to a gene: 15. This CDR3 reads CASSLGGLAGVRPKGETQYF. In DNA, the CDR3 is TGTGCCAGCAGCTTAGGTGGACTAGCGGGAGTCCGGCCCAAGGGAGAGACCCAGTACTTC.

This clonotype was detected a few times. V and J are TRBV4-2 and TRBJ2-2; 8 positions match TRBD2. V shed 0 bases, J shed 1 base, and the junction held 10 bases outside the gene matches. The CDR3 runs 19 residues. Germline V gene data show CDR1 as LGHNA and CDR2 as YNFKEQ. Here the CDR3 reads CASSQDPPGLGGNTGELFF. The CDR3 DNA sequence: TGTGCCAGCAGCCAAGATCCCCCGGGACTAGGGGGGAACACCGGGGAGCTGTTTTTT.

This clonotype came up a few times. V gene TRBV15 combines with J gene TRBJ1-1; D gene unclear. CDR1 LNHNV and CDR2 YYDKDF come from the germline V gene (reference sequence). V was cut by 0 bases and J by 4 bases, with 9 bases left in between. The CDR3 runs to 14 residues. This CDR3 reads CATSRDSRATEAFF. The CDR3 nucleotides are TGTGCCACCAGCAGAGATAGCCGGGCCACTGAAGCTTTCTTT.

V and J are TRBV20-1 and TRBJ2-7; D could derive from TRBD1 or TRBD2 (5 bases each). The CDR3 spans 15 residues. In germline, CDR1 is DFQATT, CDR2 SNEGSKA (reference sequence). Deletions cut 0 bases from V and 3 bases from J, with 15 bases between. CDR3 sequence reads: CSARDQWDAFYEQYF. DNA for the CDR3: TGCAGTGCTAGAGATCAGTGGGACGCTTTCTACGAGCAGTACTTC.

The table lists this clonotype with many counts. The chain carries TRBV12-3 or TRBV12-4 and TRBJ2-1; perhaps TRBD2 as D (7 bases). Trimming stripped 3 bases from V and 4 bases from J, with 13 bases between. CDR3 length equals 15 residues. CDR3 sequence reads: CASSFRRGRYNEQFF. DNA for the CDR3: TGTGCCAGCAGTTTTAGGCGGGGGCGGTACAATGAGCAGTTCTTC.

Many counts were recorded for this clonotype. This chain uses TRBV2 with TRBJ1-6; D is perhaps TRBD1 (5 bases). The CDR3 totals 14 residues. Germline values: CDR1 SNHLY, CDR2 FYNNEI. V gave up 5 bases and J gave up 10 bases, with 15 bases separating them. CDR3 in amino acids: CASSRQRGESPLHF. CDR3 coding DNA: TGTGCCAGCAGTCGACAGCGTGGAGAGTCACCCCTCCACTTT.

In its sample, this clonotype was seen a few times. The chain combines TRBV4-3 with TRBJ2-7, with 8 bases fitting TRBD1. Trimming cost V 1 base and J 3 bases; bases outside gene matches: 5. CDR3 size: 15 residues. Germline assignment: CDR1 LGHNA and CDR2 YSLEER. For the CDR3, the DNA is TGCGCCAGCAGCCAAGCGACAGGGGTATTCTACGAGCAGTACTTC. Translation: CASSQATGVFYEQYF.

This clonotype was seen a few times. The chain couples TRBV7-2 to TRBJ2-1; 13 nucleotides match TRBD2. Germline V CDR1 and CDR2: SGHTA, FQGNSA. V lost 5 bases, J lost 7 bases, and 5 bases stayed unmatched. This CDR3 contains 15 residues. The CDR3 protein is CASSTSGGAWNEQFF. In nucleotides, the CDR3 is TGTGCCAGCAGCACTAGCGGGGGGGCGTGGAATGAGCAGTTCTTC.